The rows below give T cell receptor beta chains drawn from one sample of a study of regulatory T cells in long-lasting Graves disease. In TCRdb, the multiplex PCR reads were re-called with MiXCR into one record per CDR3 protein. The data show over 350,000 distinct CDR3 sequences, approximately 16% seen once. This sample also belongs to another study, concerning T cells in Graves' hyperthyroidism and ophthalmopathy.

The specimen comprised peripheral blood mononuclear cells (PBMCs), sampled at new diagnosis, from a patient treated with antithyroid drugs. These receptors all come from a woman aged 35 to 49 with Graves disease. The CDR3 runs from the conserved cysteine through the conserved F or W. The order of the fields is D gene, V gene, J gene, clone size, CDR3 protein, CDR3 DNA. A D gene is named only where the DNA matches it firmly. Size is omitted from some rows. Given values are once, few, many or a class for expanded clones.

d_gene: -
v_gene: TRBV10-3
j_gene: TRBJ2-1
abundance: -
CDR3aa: CAISGGVMSYNEQFF
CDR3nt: TGTGCCATCAGTGGGGGGGTTATGTCCTACAATGAGCAGTTCTTC

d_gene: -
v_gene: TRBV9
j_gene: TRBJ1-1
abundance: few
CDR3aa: CASSVDGGRNTEAFF
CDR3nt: TGTGCCAGCAGCGTCGATGGGGGGCGGAACACTGAAGCTTTCTTT

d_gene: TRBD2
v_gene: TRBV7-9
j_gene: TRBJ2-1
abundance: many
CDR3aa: CASSRTSGRENEQFF
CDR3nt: TGTGCCAGCAGCAGGACTAGCGGGAGGGAAAATGAGCAGTTCTTC

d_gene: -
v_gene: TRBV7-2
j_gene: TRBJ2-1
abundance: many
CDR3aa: CASSSAAGSYNEQFF
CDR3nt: TGTGCCAGCAGCTCTGCCGCGGGATCCTACAATGAGCAGTTCTTC

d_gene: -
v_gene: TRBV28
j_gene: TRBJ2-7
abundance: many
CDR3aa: CASRQGPSYEQYF
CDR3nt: TGTGCCAGCAGACAAGGGCCATCCTACGAGCAGTACTTC

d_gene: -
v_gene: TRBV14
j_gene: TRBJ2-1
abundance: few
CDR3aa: CASSPPFSGLSYNEQFF
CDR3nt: TGTGCCAGCAGCCCACCCTTTTCGGGCCTCTCCTACAATGAGCAGTTCTTC

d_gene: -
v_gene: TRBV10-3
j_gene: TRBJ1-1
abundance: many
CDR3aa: CAARRSVDTEAFF
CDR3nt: TGTGCCGCCCGACGGTCAGTAGACACTGAAGCTTTCTTT

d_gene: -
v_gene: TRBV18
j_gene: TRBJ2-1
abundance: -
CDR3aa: CASSVRGSDRNEQFF
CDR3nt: TGTGCCAGCTCTGTCCGGGGCTCAGATCGTAATGAGCAGTTCTTC

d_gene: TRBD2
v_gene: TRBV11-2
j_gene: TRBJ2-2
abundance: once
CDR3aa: CASSFSAGEGVDTGELFF
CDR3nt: TGTGCCAGCAGCTTCTCAGCGGGAGAGGGGGTGGACACCGGGGAGCTGTTTTTT

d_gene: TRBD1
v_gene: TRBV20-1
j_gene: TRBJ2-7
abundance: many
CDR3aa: CSAGPGQRSYEQYF
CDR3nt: TGCAGTGCTGGCCCGGGACAGAGATCCTACGAGCAGTACTTC

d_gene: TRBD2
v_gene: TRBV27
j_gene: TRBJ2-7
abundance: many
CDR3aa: CASWTSGRYEQYF
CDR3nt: TGTGCCAGCTGGACTAGCGGGAGATACGAGCAGTACTTC

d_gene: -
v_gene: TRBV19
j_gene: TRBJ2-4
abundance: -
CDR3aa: CASSIEGGWEIQYF
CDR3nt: TGTGCCAGTAGTATAGAGGGGGGATGGGAGATTCAGTACTTC

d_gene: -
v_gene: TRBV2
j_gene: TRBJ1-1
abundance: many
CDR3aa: CASSGGWQGWDTEAFF
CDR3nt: TGTGCCAGCAGTGGGGGATGGCAGGGCTGGGACACTGAAGCTTTCTTT

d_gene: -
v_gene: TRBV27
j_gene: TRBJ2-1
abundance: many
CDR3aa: CASSWGGGQRIYNEQFF
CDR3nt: TGTGCCAGCAGTTGGGGGGGGGGACAGCGAATCTACAATGAGCAGTTCTTC

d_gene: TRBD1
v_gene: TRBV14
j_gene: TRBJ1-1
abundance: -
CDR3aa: CASSPNRGLAFF
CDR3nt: TGTGCCAGCAGCCCGAACAGGGGGCTGGCTTTCTTT

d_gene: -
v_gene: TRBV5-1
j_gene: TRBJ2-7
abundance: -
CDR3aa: CASSLARTPTYEQYF
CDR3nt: TGCGCCAGCAGCTTGGCGCGGACCCCTACCTACGAGCAGTACTTC

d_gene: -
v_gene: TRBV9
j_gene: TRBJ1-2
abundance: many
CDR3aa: CASSPRQDNYGYTF
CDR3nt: TGTGCCAGCAGCCCGCGACAGGACAACTATGGCTACACCTTC

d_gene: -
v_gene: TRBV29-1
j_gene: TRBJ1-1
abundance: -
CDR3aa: CSVEGAMNTEAFF
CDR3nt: TGCAGCGTTGAAGGGGCCATGAACACTGAAGCTTTCTTT

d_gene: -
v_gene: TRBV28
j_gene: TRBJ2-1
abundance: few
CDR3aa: CATGLLGGGQFF
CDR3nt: TGTGCCACGGGGTTGTTAGGAGGAGGGCAGTTCTTC

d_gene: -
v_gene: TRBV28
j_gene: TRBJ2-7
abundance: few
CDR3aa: CASHKNRAYEQYF
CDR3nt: TGTGCCAGCCACAAAAACAGGGCCTACGAGCAGTACTTC

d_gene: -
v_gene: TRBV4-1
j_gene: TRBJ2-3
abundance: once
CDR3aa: CASSQAVNSGLSVATQYF
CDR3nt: TGCGCCAGCAGCCAAGCGGTGAATAGCGGACTTTCGGTTGCTACGCAGTATTTT

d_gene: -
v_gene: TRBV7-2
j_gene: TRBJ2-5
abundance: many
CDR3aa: CASSYIKRETQYF
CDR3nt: TGTGCCAGCAGCTACATAAAGCGAGAGACCCAGTACTTC

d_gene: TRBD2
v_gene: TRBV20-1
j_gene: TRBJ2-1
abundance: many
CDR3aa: CSARDLRAGGPYNEQFF
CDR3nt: TGCAGTGCTAGAGATCTGAGAGCGGGAGGTCCCTACAATGAGCAGTTCTTC

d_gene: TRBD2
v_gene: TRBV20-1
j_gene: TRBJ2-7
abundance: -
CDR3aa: CSASGREYEQYF
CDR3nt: TGCAGTGCTAGCGGGAGGGAATACGAGCAGTACTTC

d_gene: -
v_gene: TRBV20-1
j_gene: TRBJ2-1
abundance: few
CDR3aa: CSARDPADIYNEQFF
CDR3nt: TGCAGTGCTAGAGACCCCGCGGATATTTACAATGAGCAGTTCTTC

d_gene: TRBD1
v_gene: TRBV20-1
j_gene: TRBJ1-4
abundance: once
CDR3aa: CSARKDRTNEKLFF
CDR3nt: TGCAGTGCTAGAAAGGACAGGACTAATGAAAAACTGTTTTTT

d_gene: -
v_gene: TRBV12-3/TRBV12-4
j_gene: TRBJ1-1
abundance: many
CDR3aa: CASSYNRENEAFF
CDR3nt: TGTGCCAGCAGTTATAACAGGGAGAATGAAGCTTTCTTT

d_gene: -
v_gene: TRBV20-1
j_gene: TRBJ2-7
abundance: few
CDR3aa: CSARDRLGGLYEQYF
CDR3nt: TGCAGTGCTAGAGATCGACTCGGGGGGCTTTACGAGCAGTACTTC

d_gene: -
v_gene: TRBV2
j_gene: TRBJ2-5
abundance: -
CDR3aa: CASSEEGGVLRYF
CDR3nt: TGTGCCAGCAGTGAGGAGGGCGGCGTTCTTAGGTACTTC

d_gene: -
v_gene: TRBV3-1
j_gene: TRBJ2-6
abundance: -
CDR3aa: CASSRSGPGANVLTF
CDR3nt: TGTGCCAGCAGCCGGTCAGGGCCTGGGGCCAACGTCCTGACTTTC

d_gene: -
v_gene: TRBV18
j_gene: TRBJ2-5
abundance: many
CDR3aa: CASGEGGTQYF
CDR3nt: TGTGCCAGCGGAGAAGGCGGGACCCAGTACTTC

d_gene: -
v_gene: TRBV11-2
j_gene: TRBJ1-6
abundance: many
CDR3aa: CASSLAPGVNSPLHF
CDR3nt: TGTGCCAGCAGCTTAGCCCCCGGGGTCAATTCACCCCTCCACTTT

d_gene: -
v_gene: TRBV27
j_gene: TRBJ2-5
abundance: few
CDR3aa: CASSLSGLLGAQYF
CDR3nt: TGTGCCAGCAGTTTATCGGGGCTTCTTGGGGCCCAGTACTTC

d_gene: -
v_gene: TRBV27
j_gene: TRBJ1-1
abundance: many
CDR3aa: CASTLESGNTEAFF
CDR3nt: TGTGCCAGCACTCTCGAAAGCGGGAACACTGAAGCTTTCTTT

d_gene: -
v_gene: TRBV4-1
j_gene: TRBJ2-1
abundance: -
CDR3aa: CASSHLRASREQFF
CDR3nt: TGCGCCAGCAGCCACCTAAGGGCAAGCCGGGAGCAGTTCTTC